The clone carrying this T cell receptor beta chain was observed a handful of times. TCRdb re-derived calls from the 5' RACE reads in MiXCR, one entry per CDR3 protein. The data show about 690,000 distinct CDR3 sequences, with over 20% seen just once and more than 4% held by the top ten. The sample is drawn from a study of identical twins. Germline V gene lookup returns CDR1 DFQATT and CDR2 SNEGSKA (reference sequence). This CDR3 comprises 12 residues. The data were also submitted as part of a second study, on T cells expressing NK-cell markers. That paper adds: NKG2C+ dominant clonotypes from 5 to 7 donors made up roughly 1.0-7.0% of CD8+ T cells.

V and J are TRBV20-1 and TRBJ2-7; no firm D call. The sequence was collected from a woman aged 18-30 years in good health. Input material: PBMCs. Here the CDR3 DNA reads TGCAGGGGCGCAAAGTCCCCCTACGAGCAGTACTTC. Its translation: CRGAKSPYEQYF.